A single T cell receptor (beta chain) is shown here with its context. This specimen comes from a study of Ad26.COV2.S vaccination and SARS-CoV-2 variants. Stated treatment: around 19 received Ad26.COV2.S at low or high dose, single or two shots; five or six received placebo; per-sample allocation not given. All samples were drawn on day 63, counting from the first vaccine or placebo injection. Measured with immunoSEQ multiplex PCR; TCRdb has only the in-frame clones, and not every one. The sample carries about 350,000 clones, around 88% recorded once. This clonotype originated in a person between 18 and 60 years old who received the Ad26.COV2.S COVID-19 vaccine or a placebo. This material consisted of peripheral blood, taken in a trial of Ad26.COV2.S vaccine versus placebo.

The CDR3 nucleotides read TGTGCCAGCAGCTCTAGTAGTAGCGGGAGATGGGAGACCCAGTACTTC. Translated: CASSSSSSGRWETQYF. V usage is TRBV11-2 and J usage is TRBJ2-5; TRBD2 matches at 9 bases. The CDR3 loop spans 16 amino acids. Germline V lookup: CDR1 SGHAT, CDR2 FQNNGV. The V segment lost 4 bases and the J segment 5 bases; nucleotides outside the gene matches: 11.